A selection of T cell receptor beta chains follows, all from one sample in a study of PD-1 blockade in mismatch repair-deficient tumors. The data were produced by immunoSEQ multiplex PCR, yet TCRdb's version contains in-frame clones alone and is incomplete. The table includes more than 95,000 clones, roughly nine tenths detected once. The material was peripheral blood, obtained 44 weeks after starting pembrolizumab. The source of these receptors is an adult with mismatch repair-deficient cancer. CDR3s include the opening cysteine and the closing phenylalanine or tryptophan. Fields, in order: D gene, J gene, V gene, clone size, CDR3 protein, CDR3 DNA. The D gene is left open where the match is weak. Where a row states a size, it is once, few, many or the class of an expanded clone; other rows omit it.

D gene: TRBD1
J gene: TRBJ1-2
V gene: TRBV19
clone size: .
CDR3 protein: CASAPQGTGGYTF
CDR3 DNA: TGTGCCAGTGCACCACAGGGGACGGGTGGCTACACCTTC

D gene: .
J gene: TRBJ1-5
V gene: TRBV6-1
clone size: .
CDR3 protein: CASSDPDSPYSNQPQHF
CDR3 DNA: TGTGCCAGCAGTGATCCGGACAGCCCCTATAGCAATCAGCCCCAGCATTTT

D gene: TRBD2
J gene: TRBJ2-1
V gene: TRBV7-2
clone size: .
CDR3 protein: CASGRTSGRSYNEQFF
CDR3 DNA: TGTGCCAGCGGAAGGACTAGCGGGAGGTCCTACAATGAGCAGTTCTTC

D gene: .
J gene: TRBJ1-2
V gene: TRBV27
clone size: .
CDR3 protein: CASSPSTDYYGYTF
CDR3 DNA: TGTGCCAGCAGTCCTTCGACCGACTACTATGGCTACACCTTC

D gene: .
J gene: TRBJ1-3
V gene: TRBV4-1
clone size: .
CDR3 protein: CASSLIGGSGNTIYF
CDR3 DNA: TGCGCCAGCAGCCTCATTGGGGGCTCTGGAAACACCATATATTTT

D gene: .
J gene: TRBJ1-1
V gene: TRBV11-3
clone size: .
CDR3 protein: CASSLDVDTEAFF
CDR3 DNA: TGTGCCAGCAGCTTAGATGTGGACACTGAAGCTTTCTTT

D gene: .
J gene: TRBJ2-7
V gene: TRBV6-6
clone size: .
CDR3 protein: CASSDDRPYEQYF
CDR3 DNA: TGTGCCAGCAGTGACGACAGGCCCTACGAGCAGTACTTC

D gene: .
J gene: TRBJ2-2
V gene: TRBV6-1
clone size: .
CDR3 protein: CASSLTSTGELFF
CDR3 DNA: TGTGCCAGCAGTTTGACTAGTACCGGGGAGCTGTTTTTT

D gene: .
J gene: TRBJ2-7
V gene: TRBV10-2
clone size: .
CDR3 protein: CASTNLGTQTEQYF
CDR3 DNA: TGCGCCAGCACCAACCTAGGGACTCAGACCGAGCAGTACTTC

D gene: TRBD1
J gene: TRBJ1-1
V gene: TRBV28
clone size: .
CDR3 protein: CASSPDRGFTEAFF
CDR3 DNA: TGTGCCAGCAGTCCTGACAGGGGATTCACTGAAGCTTTCTTT

D gene: .
J gene: TRBJ2-7
V gene: TRBV10-3
clone size: .
CDR3 protein: CAISVSAGSGEQYF
CDR3 DNA: TGTGCCATCAGTGTATCGGCGGGATCGGGGGAGCAGTACTTC

D gene: TRBD1
J gene: TRBJ1-2
V gene: TRBV5-5
clone size: few
CDR3 protein: CASTWGGGEGYTF
CDR3 DNA: TGTGCCAGCACATGGGGAGGGGGCGAAGGCTACACCTTC

D gene: TRBD2
J gene: TRBJ2-3
V gene: TRBV19
clone size: few
CDR3 protein: CASSTWAGGPPDTQYF
CDR3 DNA: TGTGCCAGTAGCACCTGGGCGGGAGGCCCCCCAGATACGCAGTATTTT

D gene: TRBD2
J gene: TRBJ2-7
V gene: TRBV11-2
clone size: .
CDR3 protein: CASSQGLAVSYEQYF
CDR3 DNA: TGTGCCAGCAGCCAGGGACTAGCGGTTTCCTACGAGCAGTACTTC

D gene: TRBD1
J gene: TRBJ1-4
V gene: TRBV11-2
clone size: .
CDR3 protein: CASSLGTGRGVKLFF
CDR3 DNA: TGTGCCAGCAGCTTAGGGACAGGACGAGGAGTAAAACTGTTTTTT

D gene: .
J gene: TRBJ2-7
V gene: TRBV27
clone size: .
CDR3 protein: CASSLVRESDEQYF
CDR3 DNA: TGTGCCAGCAGTTTAGTGCGGGAAAGTGACGAGCAGTACTTC

D gene: .
J gene: TRBJ1-3
V gene: TRBV7-9
clone size: .
CDR3 protein: CASSSTGTHTIYF
CDR3 DNA: TGTGCCAGCAGCAGCACAGGGACGCACACCATATATTTT

D gene: TRBD1
J gene: TRBJ2-7
V gene: TRBV5-5
clone size: once
CDR3 protein: CASSLETGFEQYF
CDR3 DNA: TGTGCCAGCAGCTTGGAGACAGGGTTCGAGCAGTACTTC

D gene: TRBD2
J gene: TRBJ2-3
V gene: TRBV18
clone size: once
CDR3 protein: CASSGGTSGRQDTQYF
CDR3 DNA: TGTGCCAGCTCAGGAGGAACTAGCGGGAGGCAAGATACGCAGTATTTT

D gene: TRBD2
J gene: TRBJ2-2
V gene: TRBV7-2
clone size: .
CDR3 protein: CASSRTSGHTGELFF
CDR3 DNA: TGTGCCAGCAGTCGGACTAGCGGACACACCGGGGAGCTGTTTTTT

D gene: .
J gene: TRBJ1-2
V gene: TRBV10-2
clone size: .
CDR3 protein: CASSGTPQGSYGYTF
CDR3 DNA: TGCGCCAGCAGTGGGACCCCCCAGGGGAGCTATGGCTACACCTTC

D gene: .
J gene: TRBJ1-1
V gene: TRBV29-1
clone size: .
CDR3 protein: CSVEDWEGNTEAFF
CDR3 DNA: TGCAGCGTTGAAGATTGGGAGGGGAACACTGAAGCTTTCTTT

D gene: TRBD2
J gene: TRBJ2-3
V gene: TRBV5-1
clone size: .
CDR3 protein: CASRTSGASSTDTQYF
CDR3 DNA: TGCGCCAGCAGGACTAGCGGGGCCTCTAGCACAGATACGCAGTATTTT

D gene: TRBD1
J gene: TRBJ2-7
V gene: TRBV11-2
clone size: .
CDR3 protein: CASSPGTGGYEQYF
CDR3 DNA: TGTGCCAGCAGCCCTGGGACAGGAGGTTACGAGCAGTACTTC

D gene: .
J gene: TRBJ2-3
V gene: TRBV30
clone size: once
CDR3 protein: CAWSGGQYTDTQYF
CDR3 DNA: TGTGCCTGGAGTGGGGGGCAGTACACAGATACGCAGTATTTT

D gene: .
J gene: TRBJ2-5
V gene: TRBV4-3
clone size: .
CDR3 protein: CASSQDGFFGSDVQETQYF
CDR3 DNA: TGCGCCAGCAGCCAAGATGGATTCTTCGGGTCCGACGTTCAAGAGACCCAGTACTTC

D gene: .
J gene: TRBJ2-7
V gene: TRBV5-6
clone size: .
CDR3 protein: CASSPPGPAYEQYF
CDR3 DNA: TGTGCCAGCAGCCCCCCGGGGCCCGCCTACGAGCAGTACTTC

D gene: .
J gene: TRBJ2-1
V gene: TRBV10-1
clone size: medium-sized
CDR3 protein: CASSESGNGDEQFF
CDR3 DNA: TGCGCCAGCAGTGAATCAGGGAATGGCGATGAGCAGTTCTTC

D gene: .
J gene: TRBJ2-1
V gene: TRBV5-8
clone size: .
CDR3 protein: CASSSYKGDLQYNEQFF
CDR3 DNA: TGTGCCAGCAGTTCGTACAAGGGGGACTTACAATACAATGAGCAGTTCTTC

D gene: .
J gene: TRBJ1-4
V gene: TRBV11-2
clone size: .
CDR3 protein: CASSLDRDEKLFF
CDR3 DNA: TGTGCCAGCAGCTTAGACAGGGACGAAAAACTGTTTTTT

D gene: TRBD1
J gene: TRBJ2-7
V gene: TRBV5-4
clone size: .
CDR3 protein: CASSLPSGDRPYEQYF
CDR3 DNA: TGTGCCAGCAGCTTGCCGTCCGGGGACAGGCCCTACGAGCAGTACTTC

D gene: TRBD1
J gene: TRBJ1-5
V gene: TRBV19
clone size: once
CDR3 protein: CASSIGGTGAGGPQHF
CDR3 DNA: TGTGCCAGTAGTATCGGTGGGACAGGGGCCGGGGGGCCCCAGCATTTT

D gene: .
J gene: TRBJ2-7
V gene: TRBV7-8
clone size: .
CDR3 protein: CASSPTRRRNEQYF
CDR3 DNA: TGTGCCAGCAGCCCGACAAGGCGGAGGAACGAGCAGTACTTC

D gene: .
J gene: TRBJ1-2
V gene: TRBV27
clone size: few
CDR3 protein: CASSHHGTDYGYTF
CDR3 DNA: TGTGCCAGCAGCCATCATGGCACAGACTATGGCTACACCTTC

D gene: .
J gene: TRBJ2-7
V gene: TRBV7-9
clone size: few
CDR3 protein: CASSSAGGGPYEQYF
CDR3 DNA: TGTGCCAGCAGCTCAGCAGGGGGGGGTCCCTACGAGCAGTACTTC